This record concerns one T cell receptor (beta chain) sequence. The data originate from a study of cytomegalovirus exposure and HLA in healthy donors. Whole-study context: HLA-typed donors contributed 80 million to 85 million unique TCRs, which were held in an early data release.

The donors (healthy individuals) were bone marrow donors. Primers: 60 Vbeta forward and 13 Jbeta reverse. TCRdb's table, derived via immunoSEQ multiplex PCR, lists solely in-frame clones and lacks some. The table records about 40,000 clones, 80% to 90% of them present only once. The sequence came from a woman aged 40 to 50 in good health and CMV-seropositive. Sample: PBMCs.

CDR3 residues: CAWSEGDRVTGYTF. The CDR3, as DNA: TGTGCCTGGAGTGAAGGAGACAGGGTAACGGGCTACACCTTC. V and J are TRBV30 and TRBJ1-2; the match to TRBD1 covers 7 bases. The CDR3 contains 14 residues. V was pared by 1 base and J by 8 bases, with 10 bases of the junction left unmatched. Germline-derived CDR1 and CDR2 are GTSNPN and SVGIG (reference sequence). The full variable domain, rest sourced from reference TRBV30 and TRBJ1-2, is SQTIHQWPATLVQPVGSPLSLECTVEGTSNPNLYWYRQAAGRGLQLLFYSVGIGQISSEVPQNLSASRPQDRQFILSSKKLLLSDSGFYLCAWSEGDRVTGYTFGSGTRLTVV.